The 8 T cell receptor beta chains below were found in one sample sequenced in a study of blood T cell repertoires in COVID-19. The protocol was immunoSEQ multiplex PCR, while the TCRdb copy is restricted to in-frame clones and leaves out a portion. The sample carries roughly 100,000 clones, over 55% recorded once. Sequenced material: peripheral blood. These receptor sequences come from a human donor with acute or convalescent COVID-19. The donor label of this sample is uncertain.

This clone was picked up a small number of times. The J gene is TRBJ1-2, the V gene TRBV30; perhaps TRBD1 as D (6 bases). The CDR3 runs 13 residues. Germline CDR1 reads GTSNPN; CDR2 reads SVGIG (reference sequence). Trimming left V 5 bases short and J 0 bases short, with 10 bases between. This CDR3 reads CAWDRSTNYGYTF. CDR3 nucleotide sequence: TGTGCCTGGGACAGGTCTACTAACTATGGCTACACCTTC.

J is TRBJ2-3 and V is TRBV9, with D perhaps TRBD1 (6 bases). The CDR3 consists of 16 residues. Germline CDR1 is SGDLS and CDR2 is YYNGEE. Trimming stripped 3 bases from V and 0 bases from J, with 14 bases between. CDR3: CASSAGHKASTDTQYF. CDR3 coding DNA: TGTGCCAGCAGCGCGGGACATAAAGCCAGCACAGATACGCAGTATTTT.

This rearrangement joins TRBV5-1 to TRBJ2-1, with a tentative D call TRBD2 (5 bases). The V end lost 2 bases, the J end lost 4 bases, and 7 bases lay between the germline ends. CDR1 and CDR2 (germline): SGHRS, YFSETQ. The CDR3 spans 13 residues. The CDR3: CASSLLGYNEQFF. The CDR3 DNA follows: TGCGCCAGCAGCTTACTAGGGTACAATGAGCAGTTCTTC.

V and J are TRBV11-2 and TRBJ2-2, with D maybe TRBD2 (5 bases). V gave up 2 bases and J gave up 0 bases, with 7 bases separating them. Germline CDR1 reads SGHAT; CDR2 reads FQNNGV. This CDR3 has 15 amino acids. The CDR3 protein is CASSLLASNTGELFF. The CDR3 DNA sequence: TGTGCCAGCAGCTTACTAGCTTCGAACACCGGGGAGCTGTTTTTT.

This chain connects TRBV28 to TRBJ2-5, with 9 bases lining up with TRBD1. J was trimmed by 6 bases and V by 5 bases; bases with no gene match: 7. Germline CDR1 is MDHEN and CDR2 is SYDVKM. The CDR3 sequence is 14 residues long. CDR3 sequence reads: CASSPPGQGKTQYF. For the CDR3, the DNA is TGTGCCAGCAGTCCCCCCGGACAGGGGAAGACCCAGTACTTC. Using reference TRBV28 and TRBJ2-5 for the parts outside the CDR3, the full variable domain is DVKVTQSSRYLVKRTGEKVFLECVQDMDHENMFWYRQDPGLGLRLIYFSYDVKMKEKGDIPEGYSVSREKKERFSLILESASTNQTSMYLCASSPPGQGKTQYFGPGTRLLVL.

This chain uses TRBV2 with TRBJ1-1; D is uncertain. The V end lost 2 bases, the J end lost 4 bases, and 8 bases lay between the germline ends. CDR1 and CDR2 from the germline V gene are SNHLY and FYNNEI. The CDR3 is 13 residues long. The CDR3 sequence is CASSEIRGTEAFF. The DNA for the CDR3 is TGTGCCAGCAGTGAAATACGGGGCACTGAAGCTTTCTTT. Drawing the rest from reference TRBV2 and TRBJ1-1, the complete variable domain is EPEVTQTPSHQVTQMGQEVILRCVPISNHLYFYWYRQILGQKVEFLVSFYNNEISEKSEIFDDQFSVERPDGSNFTLKIRSTKLEDSAMYFCASSEIRGTEAFFGQGTRLTVV.

The genes are TRBV29-1 and TRBJ1-1; no clear D. V was pared by 3 bases and J by 4 bases, with 12 bases between. The CDR3 has 13 amino acids. Germline V gene data show CDR1 as SQVTM and CDR2 as ANQGSEA. DNA of the CDR3: TGCAGCGTTGAGGCGGGATTTGGCACTGAAGCTTTCTTT. Translated: CSVEAGFGTEAFF.

In this sample, this clone turned up once. The chain uses TRBV18 and TRBJ2-3, with D unresolved. CDR1 is KGHSH and CDR2 is LQKENI in the germline V gene. V lost 2 bases, J lost 1 base, and 19 bases lay in between. The CDR3 runs to 18 residues. The CDR3 coding sequence is TGTGCCAGCTCACCAATGGCCGCCCGCCAATTTGGCACAGATACGCAGTATTTT. Protein: CASSPMAARQFGTDTQYF.